The subject of this entry is one T cell receptor (beta chain). Its antigen is unidentified. The data were taken from a study of CD8+CD57+ T cells in acquired aplastic anemia. Points from the study as a whole: The study found no significant CD8+ Simpson's diversity difference between patients and controls. A set of more than 25 CD8+ CDR3 sequences was shared between patients and controls, and these sequences appeared highly expressed in patients.

Trimming removed 3 bases from V and 3 bases from J, with 8 bases in between. Looked up from germline, CDR1 is SNHLY and CDR2 is FYNNEI. This CDR3 comprises 13 residues. Genomic DNA served as template for TCR beta VDJ and CDR3 profiling. TCRdb ran MiXCR on the reads and lists one entry per CDR3 protein. The table includes some 190,000 distinct CDR3 sequences, around half detected once. The sample taken for sequencing was sorted CD4+, CD8+, or CD8+CD57+ T cells (not recorded which) from PBMCs. The gene calls are TRBV2 and TRBJ2-5; D call uncertain. This TCR was sampled from a human donor in good health, serving as a control. The CDR3 region has the DNA TGTGCCAGCAGTGAGACCAGAAAAGAGACCCAGTACTTC. Its translation: CASSETRKETQYF.